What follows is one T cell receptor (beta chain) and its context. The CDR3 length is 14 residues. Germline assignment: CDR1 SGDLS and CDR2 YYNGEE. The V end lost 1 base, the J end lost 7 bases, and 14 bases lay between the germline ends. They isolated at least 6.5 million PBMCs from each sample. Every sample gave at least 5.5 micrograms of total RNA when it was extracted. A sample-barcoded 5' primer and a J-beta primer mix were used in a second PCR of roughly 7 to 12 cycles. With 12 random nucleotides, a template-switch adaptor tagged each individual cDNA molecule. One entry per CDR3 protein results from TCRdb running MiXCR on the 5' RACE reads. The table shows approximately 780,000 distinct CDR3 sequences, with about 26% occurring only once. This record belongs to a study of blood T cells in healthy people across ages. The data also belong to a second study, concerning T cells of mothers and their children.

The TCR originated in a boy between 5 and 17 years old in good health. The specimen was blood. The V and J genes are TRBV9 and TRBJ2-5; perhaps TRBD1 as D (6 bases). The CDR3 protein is CASSVWDNKGTQYF. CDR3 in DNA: TGTGCCAGCAGCGTATGGGACAATAAAGGGACCCAGTACTTC.